This T cell receptor (beta chain) was sequenced in a study of T cell repertoires in cytomegalovirus infection. Study in general: A matching HLA type, together with CMV infection, was signaled by public TCR beta signatures.

In regard to this clonotype: Antigen unknown.

Study observations and caveats: Clonotype analysis showed dominance of the ex vivo response by HLA-C-restricted CMV-specific TCR beta clonotypes. CMV carriers with the relevant HLA were identified by cumulative public TCR beta family frequency.

TCRdb passed the reads through MiXCR, listing each CDR3 protein once. The sample lists about 180,000 distinct CDR3 sequences, approximately 17% occurring once. Material for sequencing was CD8+ T cells from PBMCs. This clonotype was obtained from a human donor in good health (CMV status not recorded). Some clones in this sample may be carry-over from other donors' samples.

The CDR3 here is CASSLDRGLLNEQFF. The CDR3, as DNA: TGTGCCAGCAGCCTGGACAGGGGGCTACTCAATGAGCAGTTCTTC. This chain joins TRBV5-5 and TRBJ2-1; 11 bases map to TRBD1. CDR1 and CDR2 (germline): SGHKS, YYEKEE (reference sequence). CDR3 size: 15 residues. V dropped 4 bases and J dropped 6; count of bases not matched to a gene: 6.